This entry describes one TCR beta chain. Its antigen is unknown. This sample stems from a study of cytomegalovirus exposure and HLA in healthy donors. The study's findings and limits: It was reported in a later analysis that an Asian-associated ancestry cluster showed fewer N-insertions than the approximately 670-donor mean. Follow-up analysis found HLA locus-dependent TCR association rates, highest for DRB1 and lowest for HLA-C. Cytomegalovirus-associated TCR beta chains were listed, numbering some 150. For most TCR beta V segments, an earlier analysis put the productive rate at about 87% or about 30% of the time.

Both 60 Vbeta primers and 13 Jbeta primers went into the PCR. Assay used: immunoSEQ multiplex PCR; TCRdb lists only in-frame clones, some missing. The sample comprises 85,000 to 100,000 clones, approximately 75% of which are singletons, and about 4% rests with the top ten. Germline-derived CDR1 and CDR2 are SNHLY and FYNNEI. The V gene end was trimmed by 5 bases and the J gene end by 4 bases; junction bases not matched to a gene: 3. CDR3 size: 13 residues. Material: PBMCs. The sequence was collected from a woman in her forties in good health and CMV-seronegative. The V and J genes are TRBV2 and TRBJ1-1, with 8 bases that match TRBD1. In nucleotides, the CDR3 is TGTGCCAGCAGTCGGGACAGGAGCACTGAAGCTTTCTTT. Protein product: CASSRDRSTEAFF.